Shown below are 14 T cell receptor beta chains from a single sample sequenced in a study of cytomegalovirus exposure and HLA in healthy donors. The PCR employed 60 Vbeta primers together with 13 Jbeta primers. Sequenced by immunoSEQ multiplex PCR; TCRdb stores in-frame clones only, minus some. The ten top clones account for just over 5.5%, within a sample of about 88,000 clones. Material: PBMCs. The receptors here all came from a girl aged 5 to 17 in good health and CMV-seropositive.

The chain is built from TRBV18 and TRBJ2-7; 9 positions agree with TRBD1. The CDR3 is made up of 16 amino acids. In germline, CDR1 is KGHSH, CDR2 LQKENI. V gave up 8 bases and J gave up 2 bases; unmatched junction bases: 13. Here the CDR3 reads CASALGRDRDTYEQYF. The CDR3, as DNA: TGTGCCAGCGCACTCGGCCGGGACAGGGATACCTACGAGCAGTACTTC.

V gene TRBV18 combines with J gene TRBJ1-6, with 7 bases aligning to TRBD1. The CDR3 spans 15 residues. With V trimmed by 3 bases and J by 6 bases, 5 bases remained unmatched. Germline V gene data show CDR1 as KGHSH and CDR2 as LQKENI. This CDR3 is CASSPGTALNSPLHF. Here the CDR3 DNA reads TGTGCCAGCTCACCGGGGACAGCCCTTAATTCACCCCTCCACTTT.

CDR3: CATRFSYEQYV. The CDR3 bases are TGTGCCACCCGGTTTAGCTACGAGCAGTACGTC. The chain combines TRBV6-1 with TRBJ2-7; D unclear. CDR3 length: 11 residues. CDR1 and CDR2 (germline): MNHNS, SASEGT. The V gene lost 10 bases and the J gene lost 3 bases, with 10 bases spanning the gap.

The V call is TRBV29-1, the J call TRBJ1-1; D remains unclear. V lost 7 bases to trimming and J lost 0 bases, with 18 bases between them. Per the germline V gene, CDR1 is SQVTM and CDR2 is ANQGSEA. The CDR3 runs to 15 residues. CDR3 nucleotide sequence: TGCAGCGCCACCCCCTCTACGAGAATGAACACTGAAGCTTTCTTT. Its protein is CSATPSTRMNTEAFF.

J is TRBJ2-1 and V is TRBV18, with 10 bases aligning to TRBD2. This CDR3 is built from 17 residues. Germline V CDR1 and CDR2: KGHSH, LQKENI. The J segment lost 6 bases and the V segment lost 4 bases, leaving 12 bases of the junction unmatched. As DNA, the CDR3 is TGTGCCAGCTCACTCTATTCCGGGACTAGCGTCGGCAATGAGCAGTTCTTC. This encodes CASSLYSGTSVGNEQFF.

The J gene is TRBJ2-2, the V gene TRBV10-3; possibly TRBD2 for D (5 bases). V lost 11 bases and J 8 bases, leaving 21 bases between the germline ends. In germline, CDR1 is ENHRY, CDR2 SYGVKD. The CDR3 length is 14 residues. In nucleotides, the CDR3 is TGTGCCCCCGGGTCCGGGGTATCCCGGGGGGAGCTGTTTTTT. This gives the protein CAPGSGVSRGELFF.

A remark on this clone: The junction shows a germline mismatch at one end, possibly a read error. The chain employs TRBV5-1 and TRBJ2-3, with 8 nucleotides matching TRBD1. Germline loops: CDR1 SGHRS, CDR2 YFSETQ. The CDR3 consists of 15 residues. The chain's CDR3 is CASSFGQGGTDKQYF. Here the CDR3 DNA reads TGCGCCAGCAGCTTCGGACAGGGTGGGACAGATAAGCAGTATTTT.

The J gene is TRBJ2-1, the V gene TRBV6-5, with TRBD2 matching over 8 bases. V shed 0 bases and J 8 bases; nucleotides not matched to a gene: 3. The CDR3 is made up of 14 amino acids. CDR1 and CDR2 (germline): MNHEY, SVGAGI. The CDR3 sequence: CASSYSGTSYEQFF. The CDR3 DNA reads TGTGCCAGCAGTTACTCAGGGACTAGTTATGAGCAGTTCTTC.

The chain has TRBV9 and TRBJ2-2; 11 nucleotides line up with TRBD1. In germline, CDR1 is SGDLS, CDR2 YYNGEE. This CDR3 region has 15 residues. After removal of 4 bases from V and 8 bases from J, the junction contained 7 bases not matched to a gene. The DNA for the CDR3 is TGTGCCAGCAGCCCGGACAGGGGGCTATCAGGGGAGCTGTTTTTT. This codes for CASSPDRGLSGELFF. Complete variable domain (other parts from reference TRBV9 and TRBJ2-2): DSGVTQTPKHLITATGQRVTLRCSPRSGDLSVYWYQQSLDQGLQFLIQYYNGEERAKGNILERFSAQQFPDLHSELNLSSLELGDSALYFCASSPDRGLSGELFFGEGSRLTVL.

The genes are TRBV28 and TRBJ1-4; 9 nucleotides agree with TRBD1. J gave up 6 bases and V 6 bases, and 8 bases lay outside the gene matches. The germline gives CDR1 MDHEN, CDR2 SYDVKM. The CDR3 covers 15 residues. The CDR3 coding sequence is TGTGCCAGCAGAGAGACGGGACAGGGCTATGAAAAACTGTTTTTT. Translated, it gives CASRETGQGYEKLFF.

The chain links TRBV13 to TRBJ2-3; possible D gene TRBD1, 5 bases. Trimming took 4 bases from V and 4 from J, leaving 15 bases between them. Germline V gene sequence: CDR1 PRHDT, CDR2 FYEKMQ (reference sequence). CDR3 length: 15 residues. For the CDR3, the DNA is TGTGCCAGCAGCTCCCCCCCCAGGGAAGCAGATACGCAGTATTTT. It codes for CASSSPPREADTQYF.

The V and J genes are TRBV4-2 and TRBJ1-2; the D is unclear. Between the trimmed V and J ends, which lost 1 base and 5 bases, there was a span of 17 bases. The V gene's germline CDR1 is LGHNA and CDR2 YNFKEQ. The CDR3 runs to 16 residues. As DNA, the CDR3 is TGTGCCAGCAGCCAAGGTGTCGTTTCCGGGGTTTATGGCTACACCTTC. It is translated as CASSQGVVSGVYGYTF.

The chain couples TRBV7-6 to TRBJ2-7, with 8 bases identical to TRBD1. Germline V gene data show CDR1 as SGHVS and CDR2 as FNYEAQ. The V segment lost 5 bases and the J segment 2 bases; nucleotides outside the gene matches: 5. The CDR3 has 14 amino acids. The CDR3 spells CASSIGTGPYEQYF. The CDR3, as DNA: TGTGCCAGCAGCATTGGGACAGGCCCCTACGAGCAGTACTTC.

The chain carries TRBV19 and TRBJ2-1; TRBD1 agrees at 7 bases. Looked up from germline, CDR1 is LNHDA and CDR2 is SQIVND (reference sequence). V dropped 6 bases and J dropped 4; count of bases not matched to a gene: 9. The CDR3 runs 15 residues. This CDR3 is CASSIGDRFYNEQFF. CDR3 nucleotides: TGTGCCAGTAGCATCGGGGACAGATTTTACAATGAGCAGTTCTTC.